A single sample gave rise to the 2 T cell receptor beta chains below, sequenced in a study of T-cell reconstitution after alpha-beta-depleted transplantation in children. Unique molecular identifiers were built into the TCRbeta library. TCRdb re-called the PCR reads through MiXCR, storing one row per CDR3 protein. The sample carries roughly 570,000 distinct CDR3 sequences, over 20% recorded once. The sample here was PBMCs, taken before TCRalphabeta/CD19-depleted stem cell transplant. These receptors all stem from a boy younger than two with Wiskott-Aldrich syndrome, due to receive a stem cell transplant.

The chain recombines TRBV19 with TRBJ1-2, with D hard to call. V was clipped by 5 bases and J by 6 bases, with 19 bases between them. Germline CDR1 reads LNHDA; CDR2 reads SQIVND (reference sequence). The CDR3 totals 15 residues. The chain's CDR3 is CASSPAWPRADGYTF. The CDR3 DNA reads TGTGCCAGTAGTCCCGCCTGGCCCCGGGCCGATGGCTACACCTTC.

The chain combines TRBV12-3 or TRBV12-4 with TRBJ2-7; TRBD2 agrees at 10 bases. This CDR3 region has 16 residues. V lost 3 bases and J lost 2; bases outside the gene matches: 7. CDR3 sequence: CASSFTSGKYPYEQYF. CDR3 in DNA: TGTGCCAGCAGTTTTACTAGCGGGAAGTACCCCTACGAGCAGTACTTC.